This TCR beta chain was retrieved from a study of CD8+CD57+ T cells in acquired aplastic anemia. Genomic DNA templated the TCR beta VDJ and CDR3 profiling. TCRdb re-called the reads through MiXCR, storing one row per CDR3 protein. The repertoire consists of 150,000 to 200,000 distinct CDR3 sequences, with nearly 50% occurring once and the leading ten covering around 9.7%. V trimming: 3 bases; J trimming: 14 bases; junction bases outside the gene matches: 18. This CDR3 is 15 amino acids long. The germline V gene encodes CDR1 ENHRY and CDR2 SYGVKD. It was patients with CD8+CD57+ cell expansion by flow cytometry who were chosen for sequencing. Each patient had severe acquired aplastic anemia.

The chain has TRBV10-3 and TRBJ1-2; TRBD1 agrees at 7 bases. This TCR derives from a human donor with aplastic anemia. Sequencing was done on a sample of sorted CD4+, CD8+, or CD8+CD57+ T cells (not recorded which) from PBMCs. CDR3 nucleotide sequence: TGTGCCATCAGTGAAAACAGGGGCACGGTCGAACAAACTACCTTC. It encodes CAISENRGTVEQTTF.